The entry that follows covers one T cell receptor (beta chain) sequence. This clone's antigen is unknown. No much larger clone exists at a distance of one base, and base qualities are not known. This sample was taken from a study of shared clonotypes between healthy human individuals (dated by TCRdb to the early 2020s). At the level of the whole study: A couple of women and a few men aged 18 to 49 years were included in the cohort. For each donor, CD4 naive and CD4 memory were each given three plates, CD8 naive was given two plates, and CD8 memory was given one plate. Different laboratories and diverse techniques were used to prepare libraries and sequence TCR repertoires, to increase sequencing depth and limit assay-specific biases. Leukapheresis yielded between about 0.94 and 9.5 billion PBMCs per donor. To estimate repertoire size and how much clonotype sharing occurs between individuals, the study deeply sequenced the blood TCR repertoires of about five healthy adults. Overall results and qualifications from the work: Sampling was restricted to blood, and TCR repertoires in tissue are likely to differ from TCR repertoires in blood. Sharing across four donors was observed for around 5% of naive CD4, over 3% of naive CD8, about 2.3% of memory CD4, and about 0.4% of memory CD8 clonotypes. Larger estimated clonotype richness was generally found for naive subsets than for memory subsets. Rarefaction of sorted-subset datasets indicated incomplete sequencing despite the large sequencing depth. Because the study included only a small number of donors, the genetic and exposure-history diversity represented was limited. Compared with non-shared clonotypes, clonotypes shared by all four sorted-subset donors had higher generation probabilities. Pairwise subsampling led to the expectation that sequencing depth would affect the degree of clonotype sharing among donors.

Donors were healthy HIV-negative adults with no recently reported acute infections or vaccinations. Every donor was a Caucasian adult living in Nashville, Tennessee, USA. Magnetic negative selection was used to enrich CD4+ T cells, after which naive cells were positively selected on CD45RA and the negative fraction became the memory subset. After blood collection by leukapheresis, PBMCs were isolated using Ficoll-Histopaque density gradient centrifugation and then cryopreserved in the vapor phase of liquid nitrogen. Analytical flow cytometry was used to check the purity and quantity of every magnetically sorted T cell population. Each sorted fraction had its genomic DNA isolated and then quantified by UV absorbance on a Nanodrop 2000c. The germline V gene encodes CDR1 SGHTA and CDR2 FQGNSA. The CDR3 starts with the cysteine, ends with the phenylalanine, and has 15 residues. Here the CDR3 DNA is all that survives: 45 bases in frame from base 1. V and J lose 1 base and 5 bases, and a span of 15 bases separates them.

TCR CDR3 regions were amplified from genomic DNA by multiplex PCR using the deep immunoSEQ assay. Extracted genomic DNA from each cell subset was spread evenly across all wells of several immunoSEQ 96-well plates, with each plate serving as a replicate. For sorted subsets, approximately 190 ng genomic DNA, equal to about 30,000 T cell genomes, was loaded into each replicate PCR. The purified libraries were quantified using a Qubit 3.0 fluorometer, sized with a Bioanalyzer 2100, and then quantified again using the KAPA Library Quantification kit. A separate single-read 150-cycle Illumina NextSeq 550 flow cell was used to sequence each immunoSEQ 96-well plate. Regarding the original processing steps: The immunoSEQ output contained only junctional sequences without quality scores, so filtering could not match that applied to full-length reads. Sequences were annotated with PyIR, a Python wrapper for IgBLAST v1.9, using IMGT germline references to assign V/J genes and CDR3. Reads were filtered out if the reads had weak V/J assignments (E-value above 1e-6), no CDR3, stop codons, out-of-frame junctions, or ambiguous translated residues. A V3J clonotype was defined by an identical inferred V gene, J gene, and CDR3 amino acid sequence. The percentage overlap between two repertoires was calculated by dividing the number of shared unique clonotypes by the size of the smaller repertoire. Repertoire richness was assessed with RTK rarefaction, the Chao1 estimator, and Recon v2.1 estimates of unobserved clonotypes. OLGA was used to compute generation probabilities for all TCRbeta clonotypes that the gDNA method yielded from several donors. The table was pulled from immuneACCESS by TCRdb, which kept in-frame rearrangements only. Such tables lose some clones; where checked, under half of the loss comes from unresolved V genes, and the rest has no known cause. V, J and clone size are those of that table, while D and trimming were read from the DNA. For this sample the table gives about 1.5 million clones, of which approximately 98% were detected only once. About 0.45% of the sample lies in the top ten.

This chain is built from TRBV7-2 and TRBJ2-7; matching of 5 bases hints at TRBD1 as the D gene. The sequence was obtained from a man aged 25 to 40 in good health. The sample was naive CD4+ T cells sorted from blood. According to the study, the label for this sample's cell subset or site signals: CD45RA+ positively selected. The bases are TGTGCCAGCAGCTTAGTGCCAGGGTCATCCAACGAGCAGTACTTC. The resulting protein is CASSLVPGSSNEQYF.